The next 10 T cell receptor beta chains were all read from a single sample in a study of blood T cell repertoires in COVID-19. Using immunoSEQ multiplex PCR, the repertoire was profiled, and TCRdb retains in-frame clones only, with some absent. In the table there are about 200,000 clones, around 87% of which are singletons. The sequencing input was peripheral blood. All receptors derive from a man aged 60 to 69 with acute or convalescent COVID-19.

This clone was seen once. Other DNA sequences in the sample encode the same CDR3. The rearrangement uses TRBV4-3 and TRBJ2-2, with 7 bases fitting TRBD1. In germline, CDR1 is LGHNA, CDR2 YSLEER. Trimming cost V 1 base and J 5 bases; bases outside gene matches: 1. The CDR3 consists of 14 residues. CDR3 nucleotides: TGCGCCAGCAGCCAAGTCAGGGGGACCGGGGAGCTGTTTTTT. Protein product: CASSQVRGTGELFF.

This chain joins TRBV5-5 and TRBJ1-1; perhaps TRBD1 as D (6 bases). The CDR3 is 15 amino acids. Trimming removed 0 bases from V and 9 bases from J, with 18 bases in between. Germline V gene data show CDR1 as SGHKS and CDR2 as YYEKEE (reference sequence). In nucleotides, the CDR3 is TGTGCCAGCAGCTTGGTAATGGGGCAGGGGATAAAAGCTTTCTTT. This translates into CASSLVMGQGIKAFF.

In its sample, this clone was seen a few times. The chain is built from TRBV7-2 and TRBJ2-7, with 11 bases that match TRBD2. This CDR3 region has 15 residues. The junction had 3 bases not matched to a gene; V was cut back by 5 bases and J by 0 bases. Germline V gene data show CDR1 as SGHTA and CDR2 as FQGNSA. CDR3 coding DNA: TGTGCCAGCAGCGCCACTAGCGGGGGCTCCTACGAGCAGTACTTC. As protein: CASSATSGGSYEQYF.

This clone was detected once. The chain carries TRBV30 and TRBJ1-1; D ambiguous. The ends were cut back, 4 bases at V and 3 bases at J, with 18 bases in the middle. The germline CDR1 and CDR2 sequences are GTSNPN and SVGIG (reference sequence). The CDR3 totals 15 residues. The CDR3 sequence is CAWIGQSAADTEAFF. Written as DNA, the CDR3 is TGTGCCTGGATTGGGCAGTCAGCGGCGGACACTGAAGCTTTCTTT.

The chain couples TRBV6-2 or TRBV6-3 to TRBJ1-1; no firm D call. Germline CDR1 is MNHEY and CDR2 is SVGEGT. CDR3 length: 13 residues. V was cut by 6 bases and J by 9 bases, with 17 bases left in between. The CDR3 nucleotides read TGTGCCAGCAGCCCCAGGCGCGACCTCCAAGCTTTCTTT. This sequence encodes CASSPRRDLQAFF.

The chain has TRBV7-9 and TRBJ2-2, with 7 bases identical to TRBD1. Trimming at V came to 1 base and at J to 3 bases, leaving 14 bases not matched to a gene. The CDR3 is 19 amino acids. Per the germline V gene, CDR1 is SEHNR and CDR2 is FQNEAQ (reference sequence). The CDR3 nucleotides read TGTGCCAGCAGCTTAGTAAGGCCCCTGGACAGGAACTACACCGGGGAGCTGTTTTTT. Translating gives CASSLVRPLDRNYTGELFF.

The chain has TRBV18 and TRBJ1-2, with TRBD1 as a possible D gene (5 bases). Germline assignment: CDR1 KGHSH and CDR2 LQKENI. Trimming pared 3 bases from V and 8 bases from J, leaving 19 bases between. The CDR3 extends over 15 amino acids. CDR3 amino acids: CASSPGGAAGRGYTF. CDR3 DNA: TGTGCCAGCTCACCCGGCGGGGCGGCCGGTAGAGGCTACACCTTC.

This rearrangement joins TRBV3-1 (or the pseudogene TRBV3-2) to TRBJ1-2; possible D gene TRBD1, 5 bases. CDR3 length equals 12 residues. V gave up 4 bases and J gave up 7 bases, with 10 bases separating them. In germline, CDR1 is LGHDT, CDR2 YNNKEL (reference sequence). CDR3 DNA: TGTGCCAGCAGCCCTACAGGTAGTGGCTACACCTTC. Translated: CASSPTGSGYTF.

V is TRBV7-3 and J is TRBJ2-1; 12 bases fit TRBD2. V lost 5 bases and J lost 6; bases outside the gene matches: 2. This CDR3 is 14 amino acids long. Germline V gives CDR1 SGHTA, CDR2 FQGTGA. DNA of the CDR3: TGTGCCAGCAGCCCTAGCGGGGGGGCCAATGAGCAGTTCTTC. Encoded protein: CASSPSGGANEQFF.

This chain joins TRBV6-6 and TRBJ1-3; 7 nucleotides align to TRBD1. Germline CDR1 reads MNHNY; CDR2 reads SVGAGI (reference sequence). V shed 6 bases, J shed 0 bases, and the junction held 20 bases outside the gene matches. This CDR3 comprises 20 residues. This chain's CDR3 is CASSRRLYGSQGSSGNTIYF. DNA of the CDR3: TGTGCCAGCAGCCGTCGTCTTTACGGGTCACAGGGGAGCTCTGGAAACACCATATATTTT.